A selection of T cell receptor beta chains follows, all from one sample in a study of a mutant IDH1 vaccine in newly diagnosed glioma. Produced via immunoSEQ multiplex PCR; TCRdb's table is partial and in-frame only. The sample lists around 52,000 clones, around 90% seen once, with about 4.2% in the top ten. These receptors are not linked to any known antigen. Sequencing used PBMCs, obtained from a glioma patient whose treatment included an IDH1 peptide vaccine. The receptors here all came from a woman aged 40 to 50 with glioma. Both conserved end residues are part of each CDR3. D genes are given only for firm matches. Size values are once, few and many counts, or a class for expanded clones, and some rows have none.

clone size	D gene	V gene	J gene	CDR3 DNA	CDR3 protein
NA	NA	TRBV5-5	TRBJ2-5	TGTGCCAGCAGCCACCGGGAGACCCAGTACTTC	CASSHRETQYF
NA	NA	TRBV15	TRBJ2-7	TGTGCCACCAGCAGGCGAGGGCGGGGCAACTACGAGCAGTACTTC	CATSRRGRGNYEQYF
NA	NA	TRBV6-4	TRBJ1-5	TGTGCCAGCAGGAGATCAGGGTCCCATAGCAATCAGCCCCAGCATTTT	CASRRSGSHSNQPQHF
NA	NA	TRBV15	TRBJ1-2	TGTGCCACCAGCAGAGATCTTGGGTTTGAAGGCGGCTACACCTTC	CATSRDLGFEGGYTF
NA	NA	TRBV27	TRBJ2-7	TGTGCCAGCAGTCTTTCGGGGCAGCGGGAGCAGTACTTC	CASSLSGQREQYF
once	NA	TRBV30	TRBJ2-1	TGTGCCTGGAGTTCAGGGCTGTGGGAGAGCTCCTACAATGAGCAGTTCTTC	CAWSSGLWESSYNEQFF
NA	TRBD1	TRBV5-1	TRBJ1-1	TGCGCCAGCAGCCCCTCCGGCGCAGGGGGCGCGAACACTGAAGCTTTCTTT	CASSPSGAGGANTEAFF
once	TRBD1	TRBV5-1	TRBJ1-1	TGCGCCAGCAGCTTAGCGGGACAGGGAAACACTGAAGCTTTCTTT	CASSLAGQGNTEAFF
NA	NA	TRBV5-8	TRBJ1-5	NA	CASSFWRGTSNQPQHF
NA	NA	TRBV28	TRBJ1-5	TGTGCCAGCAGTTTATTGACAGCCTATAGCAATCAGCCCCAGCATTTT	CASSLLTAYSNQPQHF
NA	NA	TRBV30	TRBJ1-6	TGTGCCTGGAGGGTTACGGATTTGGGGGGCTATAATTCACCCCTCCACTTT	CAWRVTDLGGYNSPLHF
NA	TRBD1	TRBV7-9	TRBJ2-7	TGTGCCAGCAGCTCCCCGGGACAGGCGACGTCCTACGAGCAGTACTTC	CASSSPGQATSYEQYF
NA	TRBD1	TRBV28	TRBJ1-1	TGTGCCAGCAGCGAGGGACAGGGCACTCGGAAAGCTTTCTTT	CASSEGQGTRKAFF
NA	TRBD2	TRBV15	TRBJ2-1	TGTGCCACCAGCAGAGAGGGGGATAGCGGGAGAGGGAATGAGCAGTTCTTC	CATSREGDSGRGNEQFF
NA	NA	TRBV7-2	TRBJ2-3	TGTGCCAGCAGCTTAAGGGGGACACCCTATGGGGCTAGCACAGATACGCAGTATTTT	CASSLRGTPYGASTDTQYF
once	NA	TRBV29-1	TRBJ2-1	TGCAGCGTAGAAGCCTCCTACAATGAGCAGTTCTTC	CSVEASYNEQFF
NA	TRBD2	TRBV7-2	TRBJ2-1	TGTGCCAGCAGCTCCCTAGCGGGGGTGTACAATGAGCAGTTCTTC	CASSSLAGVYNEQFF
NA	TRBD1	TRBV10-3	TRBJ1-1	TGTGCCATCAGTGACCCCCGGACAGGCGAGCGGGAAGCTTTCTTT	CAISDPRTGEREAFF
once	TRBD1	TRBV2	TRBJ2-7	TGTGCCAGCAGTGAAGCGCTGGTTTGGGGACAGTCCTACGAGCAGTACTTC	CASSEALVWGQSYEQYF
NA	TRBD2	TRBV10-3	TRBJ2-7	TGTGCCATCGGGACTAGCGGGGTAGAGCAGTACTTC	CAIGTSGVEQYF
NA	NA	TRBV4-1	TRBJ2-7	TGCGCCAGCAGCCAACGGCCCTATCTGAGCTCCTACGAGCAGTACTTC	CASSQRPYLSSYEQYF
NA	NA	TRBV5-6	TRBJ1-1	TGTGCCAGCACCCTTGGGGGCGCCAATGAAGCTTTCTTT	CASTLGGANEAFF
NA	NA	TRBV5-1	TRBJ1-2	TGCGCCAGCAGCTTGGGCGTGACCTATGGCTACACCTTC	CASSLGVTYGYTF
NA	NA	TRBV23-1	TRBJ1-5	TGCGCCAGCAGTCAATCGGGCAGGGGTGGGCAGCCCCAGCATTTT	CASSQSGRGGQPQHF
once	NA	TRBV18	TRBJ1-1	TGTGCCAGCTCACTAGACAGAAACACTGAAGCTTTCTTT	CASSLDRNTEAFF
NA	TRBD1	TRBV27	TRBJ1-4	TGTGCCAGCAGTCCACGGGACAGGGGAAATGAAAAACTGTTTTTT	CASSPRDRGNEKLFF
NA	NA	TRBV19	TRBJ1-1	TGTGCCAGTAGTCCTTGGGAATACACTGAAGCTTTCTTT	CASSPWEYTEAFF
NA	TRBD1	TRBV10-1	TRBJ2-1	TGCGCCAGCAGTGAGTCAGGGGGCCGGAATGAGCAGTTCTTC	CASSESGGRNEQFF
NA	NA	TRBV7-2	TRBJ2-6	TGTGCCAGCAGCCCCTCTGGGGCCAACGTCCTGACTTTC	CASSPSGANVLTF
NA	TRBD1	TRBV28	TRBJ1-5	TGTGCCAGCAGTTCCCACAGGGGAAGGGCCAACTTAAGCAATCAGCCCCAGCATTTT	CASSSHRGRANLSNQPQHF
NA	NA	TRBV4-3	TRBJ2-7	TGCGCCAGCAGCCAAGGGGTCTCCTACGAGCAGTACTTC	CASSQGVSYEQYF
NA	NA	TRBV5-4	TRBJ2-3	TGTGCCAGCAGCTTGGCTGGGAGTCGCACAGATACGCAGTATTTT	CASSLAGSRTDTQYF
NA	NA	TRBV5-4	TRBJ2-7	TGTGCCAGCAGCTTGGGGGGACTTCGCGAGCAGTACTTC	CASSLGGLREQYF
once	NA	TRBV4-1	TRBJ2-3	TGCGCCAGCAGCCAAGTTGGAGCCAGGGGTGTCCGCACAGATACGCAGTATTTT	CASSQVGARGVRTDTQYF
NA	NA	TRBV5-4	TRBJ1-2	TGTGCCAGCAGCTTGGAGCCAGGGGATATCTATGGCTACACCTTC	CASSLEPGDIYGYTF
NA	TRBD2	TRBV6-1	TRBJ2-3	TGTGCCAGCAGGGCGGGGGGGCCGATGGATACGCAGTATTTT	CASRAGGPMDTQYF
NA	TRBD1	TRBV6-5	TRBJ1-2	TGTGCCAGCAGTTCAATCGACAGGGGGCTTGGCTACACCTTC	CASSSIDRGLGYTF
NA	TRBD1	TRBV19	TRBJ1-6	TGTGCCAGTAGTATAGAGGACAGGGGTAATTCACCCCTCCACTTT	CASSIEDRGNSPLHF
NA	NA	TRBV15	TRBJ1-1	TGTGCCACCAGCAGACTCGATCAGGGAAGGACGGACACTGAAGCTTTCTTT	CATSRLDQGRTDTEAFF
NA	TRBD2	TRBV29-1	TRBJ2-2	TGCAGCGTTAGGGCTAGCGGGAGAACCGGGGAGCTGTTTTTT	CSVRASGRTGELFF
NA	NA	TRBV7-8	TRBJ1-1	TGTGCCAGCAGCTTAGGGTGGGGGGGAATCACTGAAGCTTTCTTT	CASSLGWGGITEAFF
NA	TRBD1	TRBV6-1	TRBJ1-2	TGTGCCAGCAGTTGGCCGGGACAGGGGTTCTATGGCTACACCTTC	CASSWPGQGFYGYTF